Below, 11 T cell receptor beta chains from the same sample are listed, as sequenced in a study of T cell repertoires in aging, cancer and after chemotherapy. The template was genomic DNA from peripheral blood, not RNA. A mixed TRB-A/B primer pool amplified rearranged TRB by multiplex touch-down PCR. One entry per CDR3 protein results from TCRdb running MiXCR on the multiplex PCR reads. In the table there are a few thousand distinct CDR3 sequences, nearly 25% of which are singletons. Material: blood. The source is a human donor with a solid tumor.

This clonotype showed up just a few times. This chain uses TRBV27 with TRBJ2-7; TRBD1 aligns across 11 bases. The CDR3 extends over 14 amino acids. Germline CDR1 and CDR2: MNHEY and SMNVEV (reference sequence). Trimming cost V 4 bases and J 3 bases; bases outside gene matches: 2. CDR3 in amino acids: CASSSGTGGYEQYF. The CDR3 DNA sequence: TGTGCCAGCAGTTCCGGGACAGGGGGCTACGAGCAGTACTTC.

The V gene is TRBV19, the J gene TRBJ1-1; D gene unclear. Per the germline V gene, CDR1 is LNHDA and CDR2 is SQIVND (reference sequence). V was pared by 6 bases and J by 1 base, with 12 bases between. This CDR3 region has 14 residues. CDR3 in DNA: TGTGCCAGTAGCCTCCCAGGCACGAACACTGAAGCTTTCTTT. Encoded protein: CASSLPGTNTEAFF.

Only a few counts were recorded for this clonotype. The genes are TRBV19 and TRBJ1-5; D remains unclear. Germline CDR1 reads LNHDA; CDR2 reads SQIVND (reference sequence). This CDR3 is 14 amino acids long. With 7 bases removed from V and 4 bases from J, the gap between germline ends came to 14 bases. This chain's CDR3 is CASNPQTGNQPQHF. The CDR3 DNA sequence: TGTGCCAGTAATCCGCAGACTGGTAATCAGCCCCAGCATTTT.

This chain joins TRBV6-5 and TRBJ2-3; 10 bases align to TRBD2. Trimming cost V 0 bases and J 2 bases; bases outside gene matches: 2. This CDR3 region has 16 residues. Germline CDR1 reads MNHEY; CDR2 reads SVGAGI. The CDR3 bases are TGTGCCAGCAGTTACTCTAGCGGGGGGAACACAGATACGCAGTATTTT. Its translation: CASSYSSGGNTDTQYF.

V usage is TRBV5-1 and J usage is TRBJ2-7; tentative D call: TRBD1 (7 bases). V lost 2 bases to trimming and J lost 5 bases, with 14 bases between them. This CDR3 has 14 amino acids. Germline assignment: CDR1 SGHRS and CDR2 YFSETQ. This chain's CDR3 is CASSLGGGRNEQYF. CDR3 in DNA: TGCGCCAGCAGCTTAGGAGGGGGCAGAAACGAGCAGTACTTC.

The chain couples TRBV6-2 or TRBV6-3 to TRBJ1-2, with TRBD1 as a possible D gene (5 bases). There are 15 residues in the CDR3. The germline gives CDR1 MNHEY, CDR2 SVGEGT. V lost 4 bases and J lost 4, with 16 bases in between. The CDR3 is CASSSPGRGIYGYTF. Written as DNA, the CDR3 is TGTGCCAGCAGTTCTCCGGGACGGGGAATCTATGGCTACACCTTC.

In this sample, this clonotype is large (0.1 to 1%). The V and J genes are TRBV30 and TRBJ1-2; TRBD1 matches 10 bases. Trimming removed 2 bases from V and 4 bases from J; junction bases left unmatched: 13. CDR3 length equals 17 residues. Germline V gene sequence: CDR1 GTSNPN, CDR2 SVGIG (reference sequence). The CDR3 DNA follows: TGTGCCTGGAGTCCTGACAGGGGGCTCCCCCTGGTCTATGGCTACACCTTC. Protein product: CAWSPDRGLPLVYGYTF.

The chain has TRBV7-6 and TRBJ2-1; a possible D gene is TRBD1 (7 bases). Germline V CDR1 and CDR2: SGHVS, FNYEAQ. The CDR3 spans 15 residues. Trimming left V 3 bases short and J 3 bases short, with 12 bases between. The CDR3 DNA is TGTGCCAGCAGCTTGGAGGGACAGATCTACAATGAGCAGTTCTTC. This translates into CASSLEGQIYNEQFF.

The chain links TRBV4-2 to TRBJ2-1; 8 bases are shared with TRBD2. The CDR3 covers 16 residues. V was pared by 4 bases and J by 5 bases, with 10 bases of the junction left unmatched. Germline CDR1 is LGHNA and CDR2 is YNFKEQ. CDR3 coding DNA: TGTGCCAGCAGCCGGGGCGAGGGCGGGGGGAACAATGAGCAGTTCTTC. Translating gives CASSRGEGGGNNEQFF.

This clonotype is labeled as medium-sized. J is TRBJ2-2 and V is TRBV30; D unclear. The V gene's germline CDR1 is GTSNPN and CDR2 SVGIG (reference sequence). Trimming took off 4 bases at V and 1 base at J, with 13 bases between the two ends. This CDR3 is built from 15 residues. CDR3 sequence (DNA): TGTGCCTGGAAAACGAGGCGTTTGAACACCGGGGAGCTGTTTTTT. It specifies CAWKTRRLNTGELFF.

This clonotype was seen a few times. V is TRBV19 and J is TRBJ1-1; a possible D gene is TRBD1 (5 bases). Germline V CDR1 and CDR2: LNHDA, SQIVND (reference sequence). V shed 7 bases and J shed 1 base, with 19 bases lying between them. The CDR3 covers 16 residues. CDR3 DNA sequence: TGTGCCAGTATCCCCTGGGCGGGGGATCAGAACACTGAAGCTTTCTTT. Translation: CASIPWAGDQNTEAFF.